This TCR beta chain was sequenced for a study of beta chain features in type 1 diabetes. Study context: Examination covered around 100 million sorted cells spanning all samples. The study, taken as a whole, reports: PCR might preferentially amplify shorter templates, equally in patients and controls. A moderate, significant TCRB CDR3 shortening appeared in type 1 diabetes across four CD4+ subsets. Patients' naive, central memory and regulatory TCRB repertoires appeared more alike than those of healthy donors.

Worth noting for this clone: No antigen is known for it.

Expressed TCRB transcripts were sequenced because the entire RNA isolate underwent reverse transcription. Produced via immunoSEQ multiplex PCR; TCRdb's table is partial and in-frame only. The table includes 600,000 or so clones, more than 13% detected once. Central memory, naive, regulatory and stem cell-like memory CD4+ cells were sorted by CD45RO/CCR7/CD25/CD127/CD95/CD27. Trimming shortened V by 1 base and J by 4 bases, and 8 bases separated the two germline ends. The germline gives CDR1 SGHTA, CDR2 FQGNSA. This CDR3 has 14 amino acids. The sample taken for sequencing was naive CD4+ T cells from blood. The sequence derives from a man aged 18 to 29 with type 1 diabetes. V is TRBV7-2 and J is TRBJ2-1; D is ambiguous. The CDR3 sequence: CASSLDIRYNEQFF. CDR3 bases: TGTGCCAGCAGCTTAGATATCAGATACAATGAGCAGTTCTTC.